This entry lists 22 T cell receptor beta chains sequenced from one sample in a study of blood T cell repertoires in COVID-19. Measured with immunoSEQ multiplex PCR; TCRdb has only the in-frame clones, and not every one. The sample has some 390,000 clones, roughly 86% seen once. The specimen was peripheral blood. The receptor source for this set is a human donor in a cohort sampled during active COVID-19.

V and J are TRBV5-1 and TRBJ2-3; no definite D call. Germline V CDR1 and CDR2: SGHRS, YFSETQ. Trimming stripped 0 bases from V and 0 bases from J, with 8 bases between. The CDR3 runs 15 residues. The CDR3 protein is CASSLATTSTDTQYF. CDR3 nucleotide sequence: TGCGCCAGCAGCTTGGCCACGACTAGCACAGATACGCAGTATTTT.

V usage is TRBV5-1 and J usage is TRBJ2-7; 7 bases are shared with TRBD1. CDR1 and CDR2 (germline): SGHRS, YFSETQ. The CDR3 has 11 amino acids. The V segment lost 7 bases and the J segment 5 bases; nucleotides outside the gene matches: 3. As DNA, the CDR3 is TGCGCCAGCCGACAGGGAAACGAGCAGTACTTC. Translating it yields CASRQGNEQYF.

The chain is built from TRBV2 and TRBJ2-1; D is unresolved. The CDR3 runs 14 residues. Trimming took off 6 bases at V and 4 bases at J, with 13 bases between the two ends. Germline CDR1 is SNHLY and CDR2 is FYNNEI. CDR3 loop: CASSAGQSYNEQFF. CDR3 in DNA: TGTGCCAGCAGCGCTGGGCAGTCGTACAATGAGCAGTTCTTC.

J is TRBJ2-7 and V is TRBV5-1; 7 positions agree with TRBD2. The CDR3 consists of 14 residues. Germline-derived CDR1 and CDR2 are SGHRS and YFSETQ. V shed 1 base, J shed 5 bases, and the junction held 6 bases outside the gene matches. The CDR3 loop is CASSLSREDDEQYF. CDR3 nucleotide sequence: TGCGCCAGCAGCTTGTCCCGGGAGGACGACGAGCAGTACTTC. Full variable domain (rest looked up from reference TRBV5-1 and TRBJ2-7): KAGVTQTPRYLIKTRGQQVTLSCSPISGHRSVSWYQQTPGQGLQFLFEYFSETQRNKGNFPGRFSGRQFSNSRSEMNVSTLELGDSALYLCASSLSREDDEQYFGPGTRLTVT.

The J gene is TRBJ2-7, the V gene TRBV5-6; D not resolved. The CDR3 is made up of 13 amino acids. CDR1 and CDR2 (germline): SGHDT, YYEEEE. V was clipped by 2 bases and J by 4 bases, with 10 bases between them. CDR3 DNA sequence: TGTGCCAGCAGCTTACGAAATCGGTACGAGCAGTACTTC. Its protein product is CASSLRNRYEQYF.

The chain links TRBV19 to TRBJ2-1, with TRBD2 matching 7 bases. The CDR3 consists of 14 residues. The V segment lost 3 bases and the J segment 7 bases; nucleotides outside the gene matches: 6. Germline V gene sequence: CDR1 LNHDA, CDR2 SQIVND (reference sequence). The CDR3 region is CASSILISGNEQFF. Here the CDR3 DNA reads TGTGCCAGTAGTATCTTGATTAGCGGGAATGAGCAGTTCTTC.

This rearrangement joins TRBV12-3 or TRBV12-4 to TRBJ2-2; no clear D gene. The CDR3 consists of 13 residues. V lost 1 base, J lost 5 bases, and 5 bases lay in between. The CDR3 here is CASSLVPTGELFF. The CDR3 DNA follows: TGTGCCAGCAGTTTAGTCCCAACCGGGGAGCTGTTTTTT.

The chain joins TRBV29-1 to TRBJ2-4; 7 bases align to TRBD2. CDR3 length: 14 amino acids. Unmatched junction bases numbered 11, after V lost 4 bases and J lost 8 bases. Germline assignment: CDR1 SQVTM and CDR2 ANQGSEA. CDR3 nucleotides: TGCAGCGTTGCCCTAGCGGCCATAGGAGACATTCAGTACTTC. This codes for CSVALAAIGDIQYF.

Written as DNA, the CDR3 is TGTGCCAGTAGAGACAGGGTTGGCACTGAAGCTTTCTTT. Protein: CASRDRVGTEAFF. This rearrangement joins TRBV19 to TRBJ1-1; 7 positions match TRBD1. Germline CDR1 reads LNHDA; CDR2 reads SQIVND (reference sequence). The CDR3 contains 13 residues. Unmatched junction bases numbered 5, after V lost 6 bases and J lost 4 bases.

As DNA, the CDR3 is TGTGCCAGCAGCGCTGTAGGGGTTCCTGGCTACACCTTC. Protein: CASSAVGVPGYTF. The J gene is TRBJ1-2, the V gene TRBV6-5; D perhaps matches TRBD1 (5 bases). The V gene lost 6 bases and the J gene lost 7 bases, with 15 bases spanning the gap. This CDR3 has 13 residues. Germline V CDR1 and CDR2: MNHEY, SVGAGI.

The gene calls are TRBV5-1 and TRBJ1-4; a possible D gene is TRBD1 (5 bases). Per germline, CDR1 SGHRS and CDR2 YFSETQ. V was shortened by 0 bases and J by 8 bases, with 17 bases between the two germline ends. The CDR3 is 16 amino acids. The CDR3 DNA reads TGCGCCAGCAGCTTGGGTTCCGGGGCCGCGGGGGAAAAACTGTTTTTT. Translated: CASSLGSGAAGEKLFF.

The chain couples TRBV11-3 to TRBJ2-1; D is possibly TRBD2 (6 bases). CDR1 is SGHNT, CDR2 YENEEA, per germline. This CDR3 spans 14 amino acids. The V end was cut by 5 bases, the J end by 7 bases, with 15 bases between. CDR3 sequence reads: CASSPGEIGNEQFF. CDR3 nucleotide sequence: TGTGCCAGCAGCCCGGGGGAGATCGGGAATGAGCAGTTCTTC.

This sequence joins TRBV27 and TRBJ2-3, with TRBD2 as a possible D gene (5 bases). This CDR3 has 13 residues. The germline CDR1 and CDR2 sequences are MNHEY and SMNVEV (reference sequence). V was pared by 0 bases and J by 5 bases, with 6 bases between. CDR3 loop: CASSLSREDTQYF. DNA for the CDR3: TGTGCCAGCAGTTTATCGAGGGAAGATACGCAGTATTTT.

V gene TRBV12-2 combines with J gene TRBJ2-7; TRBD1 is the table's D call and was not checked against the DNA. TRBV12-2 is shown as a pseudogene. The length of the CDR3 is 14 residues. In DNA form, the CDR3 reads TGTGCAAGAGTCCCGGGACAGGCGACCTACGAGCAGTACTTC. It specifies CARVPGQATYEQYF.

V gene TRBV28 combines with J gene TRBJ2-2; 8 bases fit TRBD1. CDR3 size: 15 residues. Germline V gene sequence: CDR1 MDHEN, CDR2 SYDVKM. J gave up 3 bases and V 8 bases, and 8 bases lay outside the gene matches. The CDR3 sequence is CASLRGPWDTGELFF. The CDR3 nucleotides read TGTGCCAGCCTCAGGGGGCCATGGGACACCGGGGAGCTGTTTTTT.

The chain couples TRBV7-9 to TRBJ1-2; TRBD1 aligns across 8 bases. The CDR3 is made up of 15 amino acids. Germline V gene data show CDR1 as SEHNR and CDR2 as FQNEAQ (reference sequence). V lost 6 bases to trimming and J lost 3 bases; unmatched junction nucleotides: 9. CDR3 sequence reads: CASSHQTGVHYGYTF. In nucleotides, the CDR3 is TGTGCCAGCAGTCACCAGACAGGGGTTCACTATGGCTACACCTTC.

The rearrangement uses TRBV13 and TRBJ1-2; tentative D call: TRBD1 (5 bases). The length of the CDR3 is 13 residues. V lost 5 bases and J lost 2, with 9 bases in between. Germline V CDR1 and CDR2: PRHDT, FYEKMQ (reference sequence). CDR3 residues: CASSPQGNYGYTF. The CDR3 DNA follows: TGTGCCAGCAGCCCGCAGGGAAACTATGGCTACACCTTC.

V is TRBV6-5 and J is TRBJ1-5; 9 nucleotides align to TRBD1. After removal of 8 bases from V and 3 bases from J, the junction contained 8 bases not matched to a gene. Germline V lookup: CDR1 MNHEY, CDR2 SVGAGI. This CDR3 has 15 amino acids. This chain's CDR3 is CASDYRTGDNQPQHF. As DNA, the CDR3 is TGTGCCAGCGATTACCGGACAGGGGACAATCAGCCCCAGCATTTT.

This chain links TRBV2 with TRBJ2-3; TRBD1 matches 7 bases. Germline CDR1 SNHLY, CDR2 FYNNEI. V shed 7 bases, J shed 2 bases, and the junction held 12 bases outside the gene matches. The CDR3 contains 16 residues. DNA of the CDR3: TGTGCCAGCACCCCGCCTCCGGGACAGCCCACAGATACGCAGTATTTT. The encoded protein is CASTPPPGQPTDTQYF.

This sequence joins TRBV10-2 and TRBJ1-1; 9 bases fit TRBD1. V trimming: 6 bases; J trimming: 5 bases; junction bases outside the gene matches: 7. The CDR3 loop spans 14 amino acids. The germline CDR1 and CDR2 sequences are WSHSY and SAAADI. For the CDR3, the DNA is TGCGCCAGCAGAACAGGGGGCGACTGGACTGAAGCTTTCTTT. Its protein is CASRTGGDWTEAFF.

The V and J genes are TRBV10-3 and TRBJ2-3; the D gene is possibly TRBD2 (6 bases). Germline V CDR1 and CDR2: ENHRY, SYGVKD. The V and J ends lost 6 bases and 6 bases respectively, with 13 bases between them. This CDR3 is built from 13 residues. The CDR3 here is CAIRGEVGDTQYF. The CDR3 nucleotides read TGTGCCATCAGAGGGGAGGTGGGGGATACGCAGTATTTT.

The J gene is TRBJ1-2, the V gene TRBV2; maybe TRBD1 (6 bases). Germline CDR1 SNHLY, CDR2 FYNNEI. The CDR3 has 13 residues. The ends were cut back, 5 bases at V and 8 bases at J, with 15 bases in the middle. This chain's CDR3 is CASSPDRQDGYTF. In nucleotides, the CDR3 is TGTGCCAGCAGTCCTGACAGGCAAGACGGCTACACCTTC.